Presented here are 12 T cell receptor beta chains from one specimen sequenced in a study of cytomegalovirus exposure and HLA in healthy donors (dated by TCRdb to about 2017). Library generation was performed with the immunoSEQ multiplex PCR assay. For the multiplex PCR, a mixture combining 60 forward primers for TCR Vbeta segments and 13 reverse primers for TCR Jbeta segments was used. The source is immuneACCESS, and TCRdb retained only in-frame sequences with V and J called. Part of the clones is not carried over; for the studies checked, unresolved V genes explain less than half of this, and the remainder is unexplained. Across this sample there are about 120,000 clones, with 70% to 80% seen only once. The ten top clones hold about 2.5% of the sample. Sample: PBMCs. These receptors originate from a female donor in good health and CMV-seronegative.

The rearrangement uses TRBV7-9 and TRBJ1-2; D perhaps matches TRBD1 (6 bases). CDR3 length: 11 amino acids. V was trimmed by 11 bases and J by 4 bases, leaving 11 bases between them. CDR1 and CDR2 from the germline V gene are SEHNR and FQNEAQ (reference sequence). This CDR3 reads CALRTVYGYTF. The CDR3 DNA follows: TGTGCCTTAAGGACAGTCTATGGCTACACCTTC. The full variable domain, in which reference TRBV7-9 and TRBJ1-2 provide the parts outside the CDR3, is DTGVSQNPRHKITKRGQNVTFRCDPISEHNRLYWYRQTLGQGPEFLTYFQNEAQLEKSRLLSDRFSAERPKGSFSTLEIQRTEQGDSAMYLCALRTVYGYTFGSGTRLTVV.

This clone was counted a single time. Other DNA sequences of this sample code for an identical CDR3. J is TRBJ1-5 and V is TRBV30, with D unclear. CDR3 length: 13 residues. The ends were cut back, 1 base at V and 1 base at J, with 5 bases in the middle. Germline V gene sequence: CDR1 GTSNPN, CDR2 SVGIG (reference sequence). The CDR3 region has the DNA TGTGCCTGGAGTGGGCAAAGCAATCAGCCCCAGCATTTT. Its translation: CAWSGQSNQPQHF.

On this clone: The same CDR3 also results from other DNA sequences found in this sample. The chain uses TRBV5-4 and TRBJ1-1; D is unclear. The V gene lost 0 bases and the J gene lost 5 bases, with 11 bases spanning the gap. The CDR3 length is 14 residues. Germline lookup yields CDR1 SGHNT and CDR2 YYREEE (reference sequence). The CDR3 nucleotides read TGTGCCAGCAGCTTGGGTGGAGGCGGAACTGAAGCTTTCTTT. It encodes CASSLGGGGTEAFF.

The chain links TRBV27 to TRBJ2-7, with D maybe TRBD2 (6 bases). Trimming took off 3 bases at V and 1 base at J, with 7 bases between the two ends. The germline V gene has CDR1 MNHEY and CDR2 SMNVEV (reference sequence). The CDR3 covers 13 residues. This CDR3 is CASSFSGSYEQYF. The CDR3 DNA reads TGTGCCAGCAGTTTTAGCGGTTCCTACGAGCAGTACTTC.

The chain couples TRBV6-1 to TRBJ2-3; maybe TRBD2 (6 bases). Germline CDR1 is MNHNS and CDR2 is SASEGT. The CDR3 loop spans 14 amino acids. The V end was cut by 2 bases, the J end by 2 bases, with 8 bases between. This CDR3 is CASSELGLTDTQYF. The CDR3 DNA follows: TGTGCCAGCAGTGAATTGGGACTCACAGATACGCAGTATTTT.

This sequence joins TRBV6-5 and TRBJ2-3; a possible D gene is TRBD1 (6 bases). Germline-derived CDR1 and CDR2 are MNHEY and SVGAGI. The V gene lost 5 bases and the J gene lost 8 bases, with 17 bases spanning the gap. This CDR3 contains 14 residues. The CDR3 DNA reads TGTGCCAGCAGTGAACGAGGGGGAGTAGGTACGCAGTATTTT. This translates into CASSERGGVGTQYF.

The CDR3 spells CASSYWGDMNTEAFF. CDR3 nucleotides: TGTGCCAGCAGTTACTGGGGAGATATGAACACTGAAGCTTTCTTT. The gene calls are TRBV6-5 and TRBJ1-1; no reliable D call. V was shortened by 1 base and J by 0 bases, with 9 bases between the two germline ends. In germline, CDR1 is MNHEY, CDR2 SVGAGI. This CDR3 spans 15 amino acids.

The chain couples TRBV5-1 to TRBJ1-5, with 7 bases lining up with TRBD1. The CDR3 is 15 amino acids. Germline V lookup: CDR1 SGHRS, CDR2 YFSETQ. The V and J ends lost 2 bases and 2 bases, in that order; junction bases with no gene match: 4. This CDR3 reads CASSLGTDGNQPQHF. CDR3 DNA: TGCGCCAGCAGCTTAGGGACAGATGGCAATCAGCCCCAGCATTTT.

This clone occurred once. One junction end disagrees with the germline gene, perhaps due to a read error. The chain couples TRBV4-1 to TRBJ1-2, with D possibly being TRBD1 (6 bases). The CDR3 runs 15 residues. Germline values: CDR1 MGHRA, CDR2 YSYEKL. The CDR3 nucleotides read TGCGCCAGCAGCCAAGTTGCAGGGGCCGACTATGGCCACACCTTC. It codes for CASSQVAGADYGHTF.

The chain carries TRBV19 and TRBJ1-2; 9 nucleotides line up with TRBD1. Looked up from germline, CDR1 is LNHDA and CDR2 is SQIVND (reference sequence). This CDR3 is 16 amino acids long. J lost 5 bases, V lost 9 bases, and 16 bases had no gene match. The CDR3 nucleotides read TGTGCCAGCCAAAAAGAGACAGGGGGAAATGGGTATGGCTACACCTTC. Protein: CASQKETGGNGYGYTF. The variable domain in full, completed from reference TRBV19 and TRBJ1-2, reads DGGITQSPKYLFRKEGQNVTLSCEQNLNHDAMYWYRQDPGQGLRLIYYSQIVNDFQKGDIAEGYSVSREKKESFPLTVTSAQKNPTAFYLCASQKETGGNGYGYTFGSGTRLTVV.

The chain employs TRBV4-3 and TRBJ2-7; 10 nucleotides agree with TRBD2. V dropped 1 base and J dropped 3; count of bases not matched to a gene: 3. Germline CDR1 and CDR2: LGHNA and YSLEER. The CDR3 has 15 residues. The DNA of the CDR3 is TGCGCCAGCAGCCAAGGGACTAGCGGTCTCTACGAGCAGTACTTC. It yields the protein CASSQGTSGLYEQYF.

This clone appeared once. The V and J genes are TRBV2 and TRBJ2-7; 9 nucleotides align to TRBD1. Germline loops: CDR1 SNHLY, CDR2 FYNNEI. The CDR3 length is 15 residues. Trimming cost V 4 bases and J 6 bases; bases outside gene matches: 10. In DNA, the CDR3 is TGTGCCAGCAGTGGGTCATTCGGGACAGGGCTCGAGCAGTACTTC. Translated: CASSGSFGTGLEQYF.